This TCR beta chain is from a study of CD8 T cells in ankylosing spondylitis. Via MiXCR, TCRdb re-called the 5' RACE reads, giving one row per CDR3 protein. The data contain 250,000 to 350,000 distinct CDR3 sequences, approximately 20% of them singletons. This clonotype was detected ten times or more. This clonotype originated in a male donor with ankylosing spondylitis or in good health (not recorded which). Specimen: blood, either unsorted or a sorted T cell fraction (not recorded which).

Here the CDR3 reads CSAQLAGGYNEQFF. Here the CDR3 DNA reads TGCAGTGCTCAACTAGCGGGGGGCTACAATGAGCAGTTCTTC. V usage is TRBV20-1 and J usage is TRBJ2-1; 12 bases are a match to TRBD2. Germline V gene sequence: CDR1 DFQATT, CDR2 SNEGSKA (reference sequence). V lost 5 bases to trimming and J lost 3 bases; unmatched junction nucleotides: 2. The CDR3 runs 14 residues.